This T cell receptor (beta chain) was found in a study of early T cells in non-severe SARS-CoV-2 infection. Study context: Bulk RNA taken from unsorted whole blood was sequenced, leaving chains unpaired. Regarding the study as a whole: The VDJdb matching leaned toward anti-spike CD8 responses and overlooked private and CD4 specificities.

Unique molecular identifiers were added to individual cDNA molecules. TCRdb reprocessed the 5' RACE reads via MiXCR and lists one record per CDR3 protein. The sample shows around 58,000 distinct CDR3 sequences, over 4.5% of them seen only once. Worth noting for this clonotype: Its antigen is unknown. The junction departs from the called germline gene at one end, perhaps through a read error.

The germline V gene has CDR1 SGHTA and CDR2 FQGNSA. There are 16 residues in the CDR3. The sample taken for sequencing was whole blood. This clonotype was obtained from an adult who was a healthcare worker with PCR-confirmed SARS-CoV-2 infection or an uninfected control (not recorded which). This chain connects TRBV7-2 to TRBJ1-3; the D gene is possibly TRBD1 (5 bases). The CDR3 sequence is CASSVAGISSGNTIYF. The DNA of the CDR3 is TGTGCCAGCAGCGTAGCAGGGATTTCCTCTGGAAACACCATATATTTT.